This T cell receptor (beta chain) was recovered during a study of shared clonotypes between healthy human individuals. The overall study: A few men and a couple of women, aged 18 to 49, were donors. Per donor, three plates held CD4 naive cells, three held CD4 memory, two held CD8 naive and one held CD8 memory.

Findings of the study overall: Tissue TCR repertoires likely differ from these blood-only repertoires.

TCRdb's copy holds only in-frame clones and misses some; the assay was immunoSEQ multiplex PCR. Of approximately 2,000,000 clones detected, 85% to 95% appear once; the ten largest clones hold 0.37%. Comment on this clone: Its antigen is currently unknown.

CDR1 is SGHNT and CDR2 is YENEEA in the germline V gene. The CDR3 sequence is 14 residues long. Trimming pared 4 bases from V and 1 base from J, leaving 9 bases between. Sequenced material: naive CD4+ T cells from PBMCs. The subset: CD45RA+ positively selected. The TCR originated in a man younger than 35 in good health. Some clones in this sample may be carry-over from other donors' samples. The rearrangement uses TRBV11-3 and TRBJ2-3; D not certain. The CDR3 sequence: CASSSQAGTDTQYF. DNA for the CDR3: TGTGCCAGCAGCTCCCAGGCCGGCACAGATACGCAGTATTTT.